These T cell receptor beta chains were read from a single sample in a study of identical twins. Using its own MiXCR run on the 5' RACE reads, TCRdb lists one record per CDR3 protein. This sample carries around 340,000 distinct CDR3 sequences, 9% to 15% of them seen once, and the ten largest clones take 7.2%. These data were also reused for a study on yellow fever vaccine responses in identical twins.

The sample consisted of CD8+ T cells sorted from blood. All receptors come from a woman aged 18-35 years in good health. Each CDR3 is given with its conserved first and last residue. Each record gives: V gene, CDR3 protein.

TRBV28,CASSSLVGNTEAFF
TRBV4-1,CASSPLGKTLKPEQFF
TRBV12-3/TRBV12-4,CASSPVRYEQYF
TRBV7-3,CASSLTMNSPLHF
TRBV4-1,CASSQEGGGGLSGANVLTF
TRBV29-1,CSVETSSGNTIYF
TRBV2,CASSAQDESYNEQFF
TRBV4-1,CASSQRPRRGRPQETQYF
TRBV7-6,CASRSGHSYEQYF
TRBV4-1,CASSQDGEGSGQETQYF
TRBV15,CATSLGGEGTDTQYF
TRBV29-1,CSVEDAGTTYNEQFF
TRBV7-8,CASSPTLRGDSPLHF
TRBV28,CASRTSENRLNNEQFF
TRBV27,CASSGTGSQETQYF
TRBV3-1,CASSQAGTSQETQYF
TRBV20-1,CSARASGYYNSPLHF
TRBV4-1,CASSQSGTGGNGEQFF
TRBV9,CASGGGQQPQHF
TRBV4-2,CASSQEGPWETQYF
TRBV4-2,CASSQDTEGLDYGYTF
TRBV6-2/TRBV6-3,CASRHPYSVNEQFF
TRBV5-1,CASSPGGPTNTGELFF
TRBV6-1,CASSMTGGSGEQYF
TRBV6-4,CASSDGTGDSYEQYF
TRBV6-5,CASSQNSPLHF
TRBV20-1,CSADGAQYF
TRBV12-3/TRBV12-4,CASSFSRYPNEQFF
TRBV5-1,CASSGGWPYEQYF
TRBV20-1,CSARGLDTQYF
TRBV7-6,CASSLRTGSTGELFF
TRBV20-1,CSARLKSGAHTDTQYF
TRBV7-9,CASKGTGDWQPQHF
TRBV9,CASSAEGAMNTEAFF
TRBV2,CASQANDRGNTEAFF
TRBV4-1,CASSHRGRGGDVDTQYF
TRBV5-5,CASSYGTEYGYTF
TRBV13,CASSPGDHTDTQYF
TRBV27,CASSLFGGTQETQYF
TRBV28,CASTTVRESSSYEQYF
TRBV19,CASSIALAGNTEAFF
TRBV19,CASSPGTGFGYTF
TRBV15,CATSRVEQPQHF
TRBV9,CASSPLGGTYNEQFF
TRBV24-1,CATSGTRSSYNEQFF
TRBV12-3/TRBV12-4,CASSLALGYEQYF
TRBV28,CASSLGLLYEQYF
TRBV12-3/TRBV12-4,CASSTWAGDMGYGYTF
TRBV12-3/TRBV12-4,CASSFSPRLWGYEQYF
TRBV15,CATRPVGTGELFF
TRBV24-1,CATSVTGMVNEQFF
TRBV9,CASSDRGEDSPLHF
TRBV20-1,CSVRGETQYF
TRBV27,CASSLYPRPVRWGPLGSTGELFF
TRBV7-6,CASSLGAQMAPSGANVLTF
TRBV24-1,CATSVVSGNTGELFF
TRBV12-3/TRBV12-4,CASSLGWVNEQFF
TRBV7-8,CASSLGSGGDLPSTDTQYF
TRBV7-9,CASSTTGPSYNEQFF